This T cell receptor beta chain derives from a study of radiotherapy plus CTLA-4 blockade in lung cancer. Study-wide background: Disease control was seen in about 30% of patients, objective responses in around 20%.

Study results and caveats: Blood TCR clones of tumor origin expanded after radiotherapy plus ipilimumab.

Details on this clone: Antigen: not known.

Looked up from germline, CDR1 is SNHLY and CDR2 is FYNNEI. The CDR3 consists of 13 residues. Trimming stripped 3 bases from V and 1 base from J, with 5 bases between. Here immunoSEQ multiplex PCR was the method, and the copy in TCRdb shows in-frame clones only, minus some. Here the sample spans tens of thousands of clones, approximately 86% being singletons. This clonotype originated in a human donor with non-small cell lung cancer who had a partial response to radiotherapy plus ipilimumab. This chain connects TRBV2 to TRBJ2-3; D is perhaps TRBD1 (5 bases). This sample comprised peripheral blood, obtained from a patient treated with radiotherapy plus ipilimumab. CDR3 region: CASSETGTDTQYF. The CDR3 nucleotides read TGTGCCAGCAGTGAGACAGGCACAGATACGCAGTATTTT.